This T cell receptor beta chain was sequenced for a study of identical twins. Each donor (without exception) was a healthy Caucasian. cDNA carried unique molecular identifiers, and a universal primer site was added by template switching. Via MiXCR, TCRdb re-called the 5' RACE reads, giving one row per CDR3 protein. The table records roughly 690,000 distinct CDR3 sequences, 21% of them present only once. Trimming took 8 bases from V and 2 from J, leaving 14 bases between them. CDR3 length: 14 residues. Germline V gene lookup returns CDR1 SNHLY and CDR2 FYNNEI. Study findings and constraints: Abundant beta clonotypes from cord blood had fewer insertions, unlike memory repertoires, which showed none.

This clonotype has ten or more counts. Its specificity is unknown. Another study also made use of these data, one on T cells expressing NK-cell markers. This second report adds: In a group of several donors, dominant NKG2C+ clonotypes represented about 1.0-7.5% of CD8+ T cells.

The sample taken for sequencing was PBMCs. The J gene is TRBJ2-3, the V gene TRBV2; no reliable D call. The TCR sequence derives from a woman between 18 and 29 years old in good health. The CDR3 protein is CASWSLGNTDTQYF. In nucleotides, the CDR3 is TGTGCCAGCTGGAGTCTGGGGAACACAGATACGCAGTATTTT.